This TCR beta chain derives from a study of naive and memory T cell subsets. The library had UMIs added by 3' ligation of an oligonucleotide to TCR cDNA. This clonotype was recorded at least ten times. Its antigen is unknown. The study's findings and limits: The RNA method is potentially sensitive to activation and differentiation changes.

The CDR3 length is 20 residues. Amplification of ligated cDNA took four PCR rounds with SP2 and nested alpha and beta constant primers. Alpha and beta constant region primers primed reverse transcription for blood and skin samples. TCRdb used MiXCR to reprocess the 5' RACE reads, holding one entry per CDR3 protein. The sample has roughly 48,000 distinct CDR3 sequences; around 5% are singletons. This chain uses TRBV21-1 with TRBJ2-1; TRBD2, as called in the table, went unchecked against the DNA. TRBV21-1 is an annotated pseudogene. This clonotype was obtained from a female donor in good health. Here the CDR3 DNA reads TGTGCCAGCGGCCCGGGACTAGCGGGCCCCCTCCAGAGCTCCTACAATGAGCAGTTCTTC. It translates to CASGPGLAGPLQSSYNEQFF.